These 17 T cell receptor beta chains were all obtained from the same sample, sequenced in a study of regulatory T cells in long-lasting Graves disease. Time point described: persistent/refractory GD, antithyroid drugs over 5 years with positive TRAb. The TCR library was made from RNA that had been extracted from PBMCs in TRIzol. Construction of the TCR beta libraries employed iRepertoire HTBI primers in conjunction with Arm-PCR of CDR3 regions. In TCRdb, the multiplex PCR reads were re-called with MiXCR into one record per CDR3 protein. The repertoire includes approximately 400,000 distinct CDR3 sequences, roughly 23% of them detected once, and 25% to 35% sits in the top ten. Sequenced here: peripheral blood mononuclear cells (PBMCs), sampled when the disease was refractory, from a patient treated with antithyroid drugs. These receptors came from a woman between 40 and 55 years old with Graves disease.

At least ten counts were recorded for this clonotype. The rearrangement links TRBV6-2 or TRBV6-3 to TRBJ2-2; 7 nucleotides match TRBD2. The J segment lost 4 bases and the V segment lost 4 bases, leaving 12 bases of the junction unmatched. This CDR3 is 17 amino acids long. Germline CDR1 and CDR2: MNHEY and SVGEGT. The CDR3 DNA reads TGTGCCAGCAGTTCCGACTCAGCGGGGACGATCACCGGGGAGCTGTTTTTT. Its translation: CASSSDSAGTITGELFF.

This rearrangement joins TRBV20-1 to TRBJ2-5; D not resolved. Germline V gives CDR1 DFQATT, CDR2 SNEGSKA (reference sequence). The CDR3 has 11 amino acids. The V end was cut by 2 bases, the J end by 9 bases, with 10 bases between. CDR3 nucleotides: TGCAGTGCTAGAAAAAGCCAGGCCCAGTACTTC. The encoded protein is CSARKSQAQYF.

The rearrangement links TRBV4-1 to TRBJ1-4; D is uncertain. The CDR3 is 14 amino acids. Germline V gives CDR1 MGHRA, CDR2 YSYEKL. With 2 bases removed from V and 8 bases from J, the gap between germline ends came to 12 bases. CDR3 region: CASSQSRFWEKLFF. As DNA, the CDR3 is TGCGCCAGCAGCCAATCCCGGTTCTGGGAAAAACTGTTTTTT.

This clonotype was seen at least ten times. V gene TRBV29-1 combines with J gene TRBJ2-2, with D unclear. The V end lost 4 bases, the J end lost 2 bases, and 8 bases lay between the germline ends. CDR3 length: 13 residues. The germline gives CDR1 SQVTM, CDR2 ANQGSEA. DNA of the CDR3: TGCAGCGTTGTATTAGTCAACACCGGGGAGCTGTTTTTT. This translates into CSVVLVNTGELFF.

In this sample, this clonotype turned up many times. The J gene is TRBJ1-4, the V gene TRBV29-1; D remains ambiguous. With 4 bases removed from V and 9 bases from J, the gap between germline ends came to 9 bases. Germline-derived CDR1 and CDR2 are SQVTM and ANQGSEA. The CDR3 runs to 11 residues. The CDR3 loop is CSVVSAQKLFF. The CDR3 coding sequence is TGCAGCGTTGTATCCGCGCAAAAACTGTTTTTT. The variable domain in full, with the rest retrieved from reference TRBV29-1 and TRBJ1-4, is SAVISQKPSRDICQRGTSLTIQCQVDSQVTMMFWYRQQPGQSLTLIATANQGSEATYESGFVIDKFPISRPNLTFSTLTVSNMSPEDSSIYLCSVVSAQKLFFGSGTQLSVL.

This clonotype was detected many times. This chain joins TRBV6-1 and TRBJ2-4, with 7 nucleotides matching TRBD2. After removal of 6 bases from V and 15 bases from J, the junction contained 14 bases not matched to a gene. Germline V gene data show CDR1 as MNHNS and CDR2 as SASEGT. The CDR3 has 13 amino acids. The DNA of the CDR3 is TGTGCCAGCAGAAACAGCGGGGCTGCCCCCCGGTACTTC. Translated, it gives CASRNSGAAPRYF.

In this sample, this clonotype turned up many times. The chain combines TRBV12-3 or TRBV12-4 with TRBJ2-5, with 11 bases matching TRBD2. The J segment lost 1 base and the V segment lost 7 bases, leaving 5 bases of the junction unmatched. CDR3 length: 15 residues. CDR3 loop: CASNLAGGGQETQYF. The CDR3 DNA is TGTGCCAGCAATCTAGCGGGAGGAGGCCAAGAGACCCAGTACTTC.

The rearrangement links TRBV5-1 to TRBJ1-1; D not resolved. Between the trimmed V and J ends, which lost 7 bases and 0 bases, there was a span of 13 bases. The CDR3 has 14 residues. The germline V gene has CDR1 SGHRS and CDR2 YFSETQ. Here the CDR3 reads CASHEPTMNTEAFF. In nucleotides, the CDR3 is TGCGCCAGCCATGAGCCGACAATGAACACTGAAGCTTTCTTT.

This clonotype was counted between two and nine times. The V and J genes are TRBV20-1 and TRBJ1-5; no reliable D call. The V gene lost 5 bases and the J gene lost 0 bases, with 11 bases spanning the gap. CDR1 and CDR2 (germline): DFQATT, SNEGSKA (reference sequence). The CDR3 has 14 amino acids. The CDR3 DNA reads TGCAGTGCTTCCCGATACGATAGCAATCAGCCCCAGCATTTT. Its translation is CSASRYDSNQPQHF.

The chain carries TRBV11-2 and TRBJ2-7, with 8 nucleotides matching TRBD2. This CDR3 contains 15 residues. CDR1 SGHAT and CDR2 FQNNGV come from the germline V gene. Trimming took 5 bases from V and 3 from J; bases not matched to a gene: 9. The DNA for the CDR3 is TGTGCCAGCAGCCCATTTGCAAGCGGGAGCTACGAGCAGTACTTC. Its translation: CASSPFASGSYEQYF.

This clonotype has a handful of counts. The rearrangement uses TRBV6-1 and TRBJ2-2; no firm D call. Germline CDR1 and CDR2: MNHNS and SASEGT. This CDR3 comprises 11 residues. V was pared by 5 bases and J by 13 bases, with 11 bases between. CDR3 in amino acids: CASSQQRLLFF. CDR3 DNA: TGTGCCAGCAGTCAGCAACGGTTGCTGTTTTTT.

In its sample, this clonotype was seen many times. The chain combines TRBV28 with TRBJ2-7; a possible D gene is TRBD2 (6 bases). The CDR3 has 15 residues. Trimming cost V 1 base and J 7 bases, with 17 bases left between them. Per germline, CDR1 MDHEN and CDR2 SYDVKM. The CDR3 sequence: CASSLSTSRAGEQYF. Here the CDR3 DNA reads TGTGCCAGCAGTTTATCAACCTCTCGGGCGGGGGAGCAGTACTTC.

This clonotype was seen many times. The chain combines TRBV28 with TRBJ2-7; D is ambiguous. The CDR3 totals 14 residues. Trimming removed 7 bases at V and 3 bases at J, with 16 bases between. Germline lookup yields CDR1 MDHEN and CDR2 SYDVKM. The CDR3 protein is CASNSPGPLYEQYF. CDR3 coding DNA: TGTGCCAGCAACTCGCCCGGGCCTCTCTACGAGCAGTACTTC.

This clonotype was observed a handful of times. This rearrangement joins TRBV28 to TRBJ1-5; a weak D match, TRBD1 (5 bases). Germline V gene sequence: CDR1 MDHEN, CDR2 SYDVKM. The CDR3 is 15 residues long. V was pared by 5 bases and J by 3 bases, with 14 bases between. CDR3 sequence (DNA): TGTGCCAGCAGTACGGGTTGGGGGGACAATCAGCCCCAGCATTTT. Residues: CASSTGWGDNQPQHF.

This clonotype has just a few counts. This chain connects TRBV28 to TRBJ2-2; 12 nucleotides align to TRBD2. This CDR3 region has 17 residues. Trimming cost V 6 bases and J 5 bases; bases outside gene matches: 10. Per the germline V gene, CDR1 is MDHEN and CDR2 is SYDVKM. The CDR3 sequence: CASSRIPGTSGTGELFF. CDR3 in DNA: TGTGCCAGCAGCCGCATCCCCGGGACTAGCGGGACCGGGGAGCTGTTTTTT.

This chain joins TRBV20-1 and TRBJ1-1; 7 bases line up with TRBD1. The CDR3 has 15 residues. The V and J ends lost 0 bases and 5 bases, in that order; junction bases with no gene match: 9. Looked up from germline, CDR1 is DFQATT and CDR2 is SNEGSKA (reference sequence). CDR3 residues: CSARDPLTGKTEAFF. The DNA of the CDR3 is TGCAGTGCTAGAGACCCTTTGACAGGGAAGACTGAAGCTTTCTTT.

This clonotype has ten or more counts. The CDR3 here is CASSLKFPYEQYF. The CDR3, as DNA: TGTGCCAGCAGTTTAAAGTTTCCCTACGAGCAGTACTTC. This chain links TRBV28 with TRBJ2-7, with D unclear. The CDR3 spans 13 residues. Germline values: CDR1 MDHEN, CDR2 SYDVKM. Trimming pared 2 bases from V and 2 bases from J, leaving 7 bases between.